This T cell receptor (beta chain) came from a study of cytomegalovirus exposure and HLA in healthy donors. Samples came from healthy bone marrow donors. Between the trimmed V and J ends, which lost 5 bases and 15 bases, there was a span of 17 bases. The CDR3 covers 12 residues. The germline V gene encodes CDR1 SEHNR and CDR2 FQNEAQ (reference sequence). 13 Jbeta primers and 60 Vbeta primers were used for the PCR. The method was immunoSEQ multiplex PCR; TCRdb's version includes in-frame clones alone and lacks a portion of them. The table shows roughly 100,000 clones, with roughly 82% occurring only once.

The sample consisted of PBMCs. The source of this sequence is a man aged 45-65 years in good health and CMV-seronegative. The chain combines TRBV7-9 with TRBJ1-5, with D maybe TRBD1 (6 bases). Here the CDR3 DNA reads TGTGCCAGCAGCGCAAGGGACACCGGGTGGCATTTT. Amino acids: CASSARDTGWHF. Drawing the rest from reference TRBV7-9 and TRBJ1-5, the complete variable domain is DTGVSQNPRHKITKRGQNVTFRCDPISEHNRLYWYRQTLGQGPEFLTYFQNEAQLEKSRLLSDRFSAERPKGSFSTLEIQRTEQGDSAMYLCASSARDTGWHFGDGTRLSIL.